This TCR beta chain was observed in a study of T cell responses to AZD1222 COVID-19 vaccine. Comments on this clone: Its antigen is still unknown.

The CDR3 is 18 residues long. Some clones are missing from TCRdb's copy, which holds only in-frame ones; the method was immunoSEQ multiplex PCR. The table lists 85,000 to 120,000 clones, 70% to 90% of them singletons. General study points: Spike-spanning, vaccine-associated CD4 TCRs were dominant at 160-218 and 743-854. Only five to seven AZD1222 recipients were seropositive at baseline. Donors were mostly white British, more females; clonal diversity possibly underestimated.

This TCR was sampled from an adult in good health. Here the sequenced sample was peripheral blood, taken on day 0 of AZD1222 vaccination. This rearrangement joins TRBV12-1 to TRBJ2-4; the D segment call TRBD1 is taken from the table without a DNA check. TRBV12-1 counts as a pseudogene. CDR3 coding DNA: TGTGCCAGCAGTTCCCTGGACAGGGGATGCGTCGCCAAAAACATTCAGTACTTC. Translating gives CASSSLDRGCVAKNIQYF.